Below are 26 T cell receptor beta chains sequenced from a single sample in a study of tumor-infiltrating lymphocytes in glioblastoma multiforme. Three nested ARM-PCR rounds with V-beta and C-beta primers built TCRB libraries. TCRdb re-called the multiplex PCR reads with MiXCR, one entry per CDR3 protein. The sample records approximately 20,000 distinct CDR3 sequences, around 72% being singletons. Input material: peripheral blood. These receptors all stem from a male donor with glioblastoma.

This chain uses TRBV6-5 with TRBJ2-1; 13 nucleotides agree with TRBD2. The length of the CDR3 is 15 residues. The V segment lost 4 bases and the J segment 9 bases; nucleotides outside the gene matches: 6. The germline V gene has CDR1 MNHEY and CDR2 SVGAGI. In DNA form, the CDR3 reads TGTGCCAGCAGTTTCACTAGCGGGAGGGCAGGTGAGCAGTTCTTC. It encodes CASSFTSGRAGEQFF.

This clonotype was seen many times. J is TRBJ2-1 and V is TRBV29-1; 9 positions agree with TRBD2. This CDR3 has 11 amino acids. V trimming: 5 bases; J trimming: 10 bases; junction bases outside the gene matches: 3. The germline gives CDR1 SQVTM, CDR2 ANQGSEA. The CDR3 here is CSVSLAGEQFF. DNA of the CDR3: TGCAGCGTTAGCCTAGCGGGGGAGCAGTTCTTC.

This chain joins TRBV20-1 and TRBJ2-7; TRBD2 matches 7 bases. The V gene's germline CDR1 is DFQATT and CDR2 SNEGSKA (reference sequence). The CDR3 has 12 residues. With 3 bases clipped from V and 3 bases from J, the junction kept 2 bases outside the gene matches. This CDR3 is CSARAGVYEQYF. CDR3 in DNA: TGCAGTGCTAGGGCGGGGGTCTACGAGCAGTACTTC.

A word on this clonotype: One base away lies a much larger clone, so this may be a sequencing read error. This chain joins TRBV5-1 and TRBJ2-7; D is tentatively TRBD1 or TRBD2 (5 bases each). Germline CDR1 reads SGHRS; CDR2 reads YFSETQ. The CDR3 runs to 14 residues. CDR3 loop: CASSPPGTPYEKYF. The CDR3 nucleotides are TGCGCCAGCAGCCCGCCCGGGACCCCCTACGAGAAGTACTTC.

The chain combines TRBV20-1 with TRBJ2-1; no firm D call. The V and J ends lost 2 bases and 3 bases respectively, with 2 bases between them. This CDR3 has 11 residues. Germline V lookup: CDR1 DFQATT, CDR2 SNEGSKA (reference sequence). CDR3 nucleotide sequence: TGCAGTGCTAGACACTACAATGAGCAGTTCTTC. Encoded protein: CSARHYNEQFF.

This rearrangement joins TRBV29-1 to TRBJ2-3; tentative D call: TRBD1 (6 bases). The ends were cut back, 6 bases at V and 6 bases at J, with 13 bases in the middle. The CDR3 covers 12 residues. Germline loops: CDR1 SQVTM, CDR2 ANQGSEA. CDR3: CSVGQWIDTQYF. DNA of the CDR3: TGCAGCGTCGGACAGTGGATTGATACGCAGTATTTT.

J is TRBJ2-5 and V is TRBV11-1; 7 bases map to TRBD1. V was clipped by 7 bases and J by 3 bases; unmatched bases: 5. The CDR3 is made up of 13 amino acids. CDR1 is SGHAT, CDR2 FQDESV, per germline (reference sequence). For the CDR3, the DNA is TGTGCCAGCAACCCCGGGACAGAAGAGACCCAGTACTTC. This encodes CASNPGTEETQYF.

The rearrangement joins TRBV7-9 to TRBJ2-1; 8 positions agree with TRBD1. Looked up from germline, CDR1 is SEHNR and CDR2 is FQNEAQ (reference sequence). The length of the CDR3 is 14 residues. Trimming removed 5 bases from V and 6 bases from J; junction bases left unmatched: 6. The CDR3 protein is CASSRLQGVNEQFF. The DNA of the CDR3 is TGTGCCAGCAGCCGATTACAGGGGGTCAATGAGCAGTTCTTC.

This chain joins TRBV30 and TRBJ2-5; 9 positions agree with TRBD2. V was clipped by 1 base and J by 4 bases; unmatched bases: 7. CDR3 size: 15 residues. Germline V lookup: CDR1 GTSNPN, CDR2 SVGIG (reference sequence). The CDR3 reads CAWSDSGRGGETQYF. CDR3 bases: TGTGCCTGGAGTGATAGCGGGAGAGGGGGAGAGACCCAGTACTTC.

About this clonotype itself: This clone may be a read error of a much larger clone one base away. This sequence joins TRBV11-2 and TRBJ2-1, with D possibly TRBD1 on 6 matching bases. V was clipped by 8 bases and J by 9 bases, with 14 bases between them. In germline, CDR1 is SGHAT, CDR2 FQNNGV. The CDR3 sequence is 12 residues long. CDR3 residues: CASLDRGTEQFF. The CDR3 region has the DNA TGTGCCAGCTTAGATAGGGGGACTGAGCAGTTCTTC.

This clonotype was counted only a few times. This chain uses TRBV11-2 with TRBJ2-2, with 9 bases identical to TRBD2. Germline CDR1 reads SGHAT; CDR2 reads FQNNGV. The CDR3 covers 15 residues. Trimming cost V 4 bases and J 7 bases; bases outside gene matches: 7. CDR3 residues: CASSSIAGAGGELFF. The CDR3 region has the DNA TGTGCCAGCAGCTCGATAGCGGGAGCGGGCGGGGAGCTGTTTTTT.

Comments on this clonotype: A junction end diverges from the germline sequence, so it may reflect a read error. The CDR3 region is CASNSARYDEQFF. CDR3 sequence (DNA): TGTGCTAGCAACTCCGCGAGGTACGATGAGCAGTTCTTC. V and J are TRBV11-2 and TRBJ2-1; no clear D. The CDR3 is 13 residues long. Germline V gene data show CDR1 as SGHAT and CDR2 as FQNNGV.

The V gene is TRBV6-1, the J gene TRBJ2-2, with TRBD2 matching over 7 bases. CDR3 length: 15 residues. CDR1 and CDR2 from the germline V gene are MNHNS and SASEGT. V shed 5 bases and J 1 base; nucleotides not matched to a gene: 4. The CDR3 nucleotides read TGTGCCAGCAGTTGGGACTACGTGAACACCGGGGAGCTGTTTTTT. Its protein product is CASSWDYVNTGELFF.

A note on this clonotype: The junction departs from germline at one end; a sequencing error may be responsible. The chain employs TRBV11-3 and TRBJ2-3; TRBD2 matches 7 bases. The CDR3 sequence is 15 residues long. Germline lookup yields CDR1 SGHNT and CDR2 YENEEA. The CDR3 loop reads CASSRGRAPTDTRYF. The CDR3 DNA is TGTGCCAGCAGCCGGGGGAGGGCGCCTACAGATACGCGGTATTTT.

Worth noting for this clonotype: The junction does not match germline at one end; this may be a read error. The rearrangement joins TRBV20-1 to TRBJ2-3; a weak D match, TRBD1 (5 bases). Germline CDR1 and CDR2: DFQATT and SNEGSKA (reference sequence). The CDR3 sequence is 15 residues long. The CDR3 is CSADRQSTSTYTQYF. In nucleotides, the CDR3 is TGCAGTGCAGACAGACAGTCTACCAGCACATATACGCAGTATTTT.

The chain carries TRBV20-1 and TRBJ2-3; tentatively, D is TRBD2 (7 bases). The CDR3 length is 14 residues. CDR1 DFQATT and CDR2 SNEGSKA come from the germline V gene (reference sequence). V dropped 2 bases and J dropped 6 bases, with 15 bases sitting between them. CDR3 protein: CSARRGGGPDTQYF. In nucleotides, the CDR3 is TGCAGTGCTAGAAGGGGGGGGGGGCCGGATACGCAGTATTTT.

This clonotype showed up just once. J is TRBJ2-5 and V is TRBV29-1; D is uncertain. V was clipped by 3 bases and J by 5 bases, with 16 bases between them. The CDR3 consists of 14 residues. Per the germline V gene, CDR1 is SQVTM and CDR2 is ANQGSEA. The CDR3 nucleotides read TGCAGCGTTGATCCCCAGCCCGACCCGGAGACCCAGTACTTC. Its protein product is CSVDPQPDPETQYF.

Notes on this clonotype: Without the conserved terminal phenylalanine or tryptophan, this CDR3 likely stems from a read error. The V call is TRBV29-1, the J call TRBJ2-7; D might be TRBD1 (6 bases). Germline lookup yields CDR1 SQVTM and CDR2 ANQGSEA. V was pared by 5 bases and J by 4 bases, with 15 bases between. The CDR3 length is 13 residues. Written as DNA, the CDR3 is TGCAGCGTTACCGGGACAAGGGATTACGAGCAGTACTGC. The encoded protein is CSVTGTRDYEQYC.

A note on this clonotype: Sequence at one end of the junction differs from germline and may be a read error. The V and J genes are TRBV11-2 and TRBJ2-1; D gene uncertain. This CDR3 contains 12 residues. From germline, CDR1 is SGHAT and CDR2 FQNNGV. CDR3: CASILGYNEQSF. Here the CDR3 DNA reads TGTGCAAGCATCTTAGGTTACAATGAGCAGTCCTTC.

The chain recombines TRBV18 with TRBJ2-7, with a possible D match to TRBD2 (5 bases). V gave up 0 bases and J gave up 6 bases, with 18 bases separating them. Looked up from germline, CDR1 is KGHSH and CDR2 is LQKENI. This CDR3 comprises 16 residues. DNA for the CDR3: TGTGCCAGCTCACCACCGAAAGCTAGCCGTTTCGGCGAGCAGTACTTC. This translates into CASSPPKASRFGEQYF.

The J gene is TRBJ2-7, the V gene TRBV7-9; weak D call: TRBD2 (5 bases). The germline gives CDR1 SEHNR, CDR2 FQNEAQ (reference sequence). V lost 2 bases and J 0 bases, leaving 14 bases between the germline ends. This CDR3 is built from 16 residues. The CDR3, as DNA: TGTGCCAGCAGCTTATCACTCGGCGGGCACTCCTACGAGCAGTACTTC. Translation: CASSLSLGGHSYEQYF.

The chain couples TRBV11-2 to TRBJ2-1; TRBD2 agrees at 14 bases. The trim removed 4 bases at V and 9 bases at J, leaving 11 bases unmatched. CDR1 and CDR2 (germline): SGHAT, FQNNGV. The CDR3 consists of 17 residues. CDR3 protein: CASSSGLAGVLRSEQFF. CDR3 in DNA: TGTGCCAGCAGCTCGGGACTAGCGGGAGTCCTCAGGAGTGAGCAGTTCTTC.

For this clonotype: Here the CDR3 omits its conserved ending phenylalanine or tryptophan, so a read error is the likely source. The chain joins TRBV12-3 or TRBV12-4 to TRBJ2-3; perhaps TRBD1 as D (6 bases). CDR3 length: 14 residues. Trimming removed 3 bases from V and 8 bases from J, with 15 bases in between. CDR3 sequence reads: CASSFDQGSGTQYL. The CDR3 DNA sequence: TGTGCCAGCAGTTTTGATCAGGGGTCTGGTACGCAGTATCTT.

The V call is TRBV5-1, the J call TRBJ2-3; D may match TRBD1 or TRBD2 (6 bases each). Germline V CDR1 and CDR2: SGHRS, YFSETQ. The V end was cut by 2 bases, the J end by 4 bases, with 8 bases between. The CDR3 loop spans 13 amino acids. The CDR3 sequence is CASSLRGPDTQYF. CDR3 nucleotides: TGCGCCAGCAGCTTACGGGGGCCAGATACGCAGTATTTT.

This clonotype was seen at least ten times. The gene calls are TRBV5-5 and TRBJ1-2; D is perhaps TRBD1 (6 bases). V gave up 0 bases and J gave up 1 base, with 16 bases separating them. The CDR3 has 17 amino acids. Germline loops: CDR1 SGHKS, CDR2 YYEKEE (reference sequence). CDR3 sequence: CASSLAPGDQGNYGYTF. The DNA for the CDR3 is TGTGCCAGCAGCTTGGCGCCAGGGGATCAGGGTAACTATGGCTACACCTTC. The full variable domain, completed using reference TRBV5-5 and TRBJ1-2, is DAGVTQSPTHLIKTRGQQVTLRCSPISGHKSVSWYQQVLGQGPQFIFQYYEKEERGRGNFPDRFSARQFPNYSSELNVNALLLGDSALYLCASSLAPGDQGNYGYTFGSGTRLTVV.

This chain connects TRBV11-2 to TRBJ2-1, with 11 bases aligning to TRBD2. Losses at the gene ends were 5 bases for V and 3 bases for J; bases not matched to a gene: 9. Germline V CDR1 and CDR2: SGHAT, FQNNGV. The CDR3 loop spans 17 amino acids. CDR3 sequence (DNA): TGTGCCAGCAGCGTATCCCAGGGACTAGCGGACTACAATGAGCAGTTCTTC. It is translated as CASSVSQGLADYNEQFF.